This TCR beta chain was captured in a study of blood T cell repertoires in COVID-19. This CDR3 is built from 16 residues. Looked up from germline, CDR1 is MDHEN and CDR2 is SYDVKM. The J segment lost 10 bases and the V segment lost 5 bases, leaving 17 bases of the junction unmatched. This table comes from immunoSEQ multiplex PCR, and its TCRdb copy is limited to in-frame clones, with some not included. The profile shows hundreds of thousands of clones, 70% to 90% of them singletons. This study enrolled people aged roughly 18 to 89 from about two dozen US geographic areas. This sequence joins TRBV28 and TRBJ2-7; 10 bases agree with TRBD2. The material sequenced was PBMCs or T cells enriched from blood (not recorded which). This clonotype originated in a woman aged 18-29 years with acute COVID-19. CDR3 sequence reads: CASSPISGLAGDPQYF. Written as DNA, the CDR3 is TGTGCCAGCAGTCCAATATCCGGTCTAGCGGGAGACCCTCAGTACTTC.